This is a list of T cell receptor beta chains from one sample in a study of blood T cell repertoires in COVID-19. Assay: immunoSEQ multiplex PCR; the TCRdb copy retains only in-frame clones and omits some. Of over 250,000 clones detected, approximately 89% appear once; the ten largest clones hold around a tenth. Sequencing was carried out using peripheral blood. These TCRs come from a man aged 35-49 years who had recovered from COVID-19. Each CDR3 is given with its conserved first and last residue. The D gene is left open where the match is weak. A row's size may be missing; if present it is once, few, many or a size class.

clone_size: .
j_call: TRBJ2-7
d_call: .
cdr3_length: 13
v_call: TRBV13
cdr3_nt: TGTGCCAGCAGCTTACGTCTTACCTACGAGCAGTACTTC
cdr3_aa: CASSLRLTYEQYF

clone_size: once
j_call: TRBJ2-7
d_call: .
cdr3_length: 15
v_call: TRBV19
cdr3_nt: TGTGCCAGTAGTATTTCCCTGACGGGGGCCTACGAGCAGTACTTC
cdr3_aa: CASSISLTGAYEQYF

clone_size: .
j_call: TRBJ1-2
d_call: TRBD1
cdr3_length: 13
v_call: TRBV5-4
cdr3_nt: TGTGCCAGCAGCAGACAGGGCGGCTATGGCTACACCTTC
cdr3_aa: CASSRQGGYGYTF

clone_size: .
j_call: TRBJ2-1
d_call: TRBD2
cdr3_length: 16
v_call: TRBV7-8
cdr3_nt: TGTGCCAGCAGCCCACCCCCAGCGGGAGGGCCTAATGAGCAGTTCTTC
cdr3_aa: CASSPPPAGGPNEQFF

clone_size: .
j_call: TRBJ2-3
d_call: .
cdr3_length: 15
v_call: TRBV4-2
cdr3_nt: TGTGCCAGCAGCCAATGGTCGGGAGCCACAGATACGCAGTATTTT
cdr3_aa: CASSQWSGATDTQYF

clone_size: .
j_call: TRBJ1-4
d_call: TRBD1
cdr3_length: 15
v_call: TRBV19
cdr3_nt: TGTGCCAGTAGTATCCGACAGGGGCCTAATGAAAAACTGTTTTTT
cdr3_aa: CASSIRQGPNEKLFF

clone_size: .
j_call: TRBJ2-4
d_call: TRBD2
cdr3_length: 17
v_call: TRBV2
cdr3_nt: TGTGCCAGCAGTGAAGCTGTAGCGGGAGGGCCTAGTAGAGTTCAGTACTTC
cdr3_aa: CASSEAVAGGPSRVQYF

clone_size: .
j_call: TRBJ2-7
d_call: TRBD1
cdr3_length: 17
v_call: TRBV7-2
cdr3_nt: TGTGCCAGCAGCTACCCTGACAGGGGGCGGTTAACCTACGAGCAGTACTTC
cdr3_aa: CASSYPDRGRLTYEQYF

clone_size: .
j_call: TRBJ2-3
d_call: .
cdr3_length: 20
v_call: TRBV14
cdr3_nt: TGTGCCAGCAGCCAGCCCCCCGAGGGGGACGACGGGGTAGGCACAGATACGCAGTATTTT
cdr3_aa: CASSQPPEGDDGVGTDTQYF

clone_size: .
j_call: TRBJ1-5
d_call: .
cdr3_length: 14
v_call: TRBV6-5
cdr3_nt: TGTGCCAGCAGTTTGACAGGCGGAAATCAGCCCCAGCATTTT
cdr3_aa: CASSLTGGNQPQHF